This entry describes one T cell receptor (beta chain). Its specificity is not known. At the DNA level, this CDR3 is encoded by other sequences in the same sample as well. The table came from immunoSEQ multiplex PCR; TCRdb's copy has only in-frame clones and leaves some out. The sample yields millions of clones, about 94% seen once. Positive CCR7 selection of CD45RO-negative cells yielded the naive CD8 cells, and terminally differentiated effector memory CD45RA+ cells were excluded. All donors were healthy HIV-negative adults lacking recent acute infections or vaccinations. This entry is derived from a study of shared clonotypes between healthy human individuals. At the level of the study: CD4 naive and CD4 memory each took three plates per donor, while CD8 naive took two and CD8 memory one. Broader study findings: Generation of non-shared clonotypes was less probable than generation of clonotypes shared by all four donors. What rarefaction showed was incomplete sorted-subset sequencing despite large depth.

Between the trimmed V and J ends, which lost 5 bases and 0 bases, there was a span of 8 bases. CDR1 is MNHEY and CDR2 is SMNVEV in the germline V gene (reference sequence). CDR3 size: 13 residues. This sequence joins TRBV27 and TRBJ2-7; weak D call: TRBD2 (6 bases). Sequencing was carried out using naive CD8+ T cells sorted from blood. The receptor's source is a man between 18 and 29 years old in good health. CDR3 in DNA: TGTGCCAGCAGTCCCGGGGGCTCCTACGAGCAGTACTTC. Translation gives CASSPGGSYEQYF.